This is a list of T cell receptor beta chains from one sample in a study of T cells after yellow fever vaccination. One entry per CDR3 protein results from TCRdb running MiXCR on the 5' RACE reads. The sample has about 32,000 distinct CDR3 sequences; roughly a tenth are singletons. Sequenced material: PBMCs, either bulk or a sorted T-cell subset (CD4+, CD8+, memory, or dextramer-sorted; not recorded which), taken roughly 14 days after the first yellow fever vaccination. The receptors were sampled from a man aged 18 to 30 who received the YFV17D yellow fever vaccine. CDR3s include the opening cysteine and the closing phenylalanine or tryptophan. Fields, in order: D gene, CDR3 length, J gene, V gene, clone size, CDR3 protein, CDR3 DNA. A D gene is named only where the DNA matches it firmly. Clone size is stated in some rows and not others, as once, few, many or a class when expanded.

>NA|14|TRBJ1-5|TRBV20-1|many
CSASNGEGNQPQHF
TGCAGTGCTAGCAACGGGGAGGGCAATCAGCCCCAGCATTTT
>NA|12|TRBJ2-5|TRBV15|many
CATRGGGETQYF
TGTGCCACCAGGGGGGGTGGGGAGACCCAGTACTTC
>NA|13|TRBJ1-1|TRBV19|many
CASSILGTSEAFF
TGTGCCAGTAGTATTCTAGGGACGAGTGAAGCTTTCTTT
>NA|15|TRBJ2-2|TRBV12-3/TRBV12-4|many
CASRLAERNTGELFF
TGTGCCAGCAGATTAGCGGAGCGGAACACCGGGGAGCTGTTTTTT
>NA|15|TRBJ1-5|TRBV24-1|many
CATRGGGRSNQPQHF
TGTGCCACCCGGGGGGGGGGACGGAGCAATCAGCCCCAGCATTTT
>TRBD2|15|TRBJ2-1|TRBV6-1|many
CASSEAGGDYNEQFF
TGTGCCAGCAGTGAGGCGGGGGGAGATTACAATGAGCAGTTCTTC
>TRBD1|14|TRBJ1-2|TRBV12-3/TRBV12-4|NA
CASSLADREIGYTF
TGTGCCAGCAGTTTAGCCGACAGGGAGATTGGCTACACCTTC
>NA|12|TRBJ2-5|TRBV2|many
CATQDAGETQYF
TGTGCCACCCAGGATGCTGGAGAGACCCAGTACTTC
>NA|15|TRBJ1-1|TRBV5-8|many
CASSEPGTRDTEAFF
TGTGCCAGCAGTGAACCCGGGACAAGGGACACTGAAGCTTTCTTT
>NA|15|TRBJ2-1|TRBV7-9|many
CASSSVRRPTGEQFF
TGTGCCAGCAGTTCAGTCCGCCGGCCCACTGGTGAGCAGTTCTTC
>NA|13|TRBJ2-6|TRBV5-1|many
CASRGTGANVLTF
TGCGCCAGCAGGGGGACGGGGGCCAACGTCCTGACTTTC
>TRBD1|15|TRBJ2-2|TRBV18|many
CASSRNGQGSGELFF
TGTGCCAGCTCACGAAACGGACAGGGATCCGGGGAGCTGTTTTTT
>NA|16|TRBJ1-1|TRBV5-4|many
CASSRPFLKQGTEAFF
TGTGCCAGCAGCCGTCCTTTTTTAAAACAGGGTACTGAAGCTTTCTTT
>NA|13|TRBJ1-2|TRBV20-1|many
CSTLRQAPYGYTF
TGCAGTACTTTACGACAGGCGCCCTATGGCTACACCTTC
>NA|13|TRBJ2-5|TRBV15|many
CATSWRYQETQYF
TGTGCCACCTCTTGGCGTTACCAAGAGACCCAGTACTTC
>NA|13|TRBJ2-5|TRBV6-2/TRBV6-3|many
CASSYDYPRTQYF
TGTGCCAGCAGTTACGACTACCCTAGGACCCAGTACTTC
>TRBD2|13|TRBJ2-7|TRBV20-1|many
CSALSGGATEQYF
TGCAGTGCCCTTAGCGGGGGGGCCACCGAGCAGTACTTC
>NA|15|TRBJ1-1|TRBV5-1|many
CASSSTGTPNTEAFF
TGCGCCAGCAGCTCCACCGGGACCCCGAACACTGAAGCTTTCTTT
>NA|17|TRBJ2-3|TRBV7-9|many
CASSSEGRGWGADTQYF
TGTGCCAGCAGCTCCGAGGGCCGGGGCTGGGGGGCAGATACGCAGTATTTT
>TRBD1|14|TRBJ2-5|TRBV5-1|many
CASSGWTGPETQYF
TGCGCCAGCAGCGGATGGACAGGGCCTGAGACCCAGTACTTC